This paragraph reports one TCR beta chain. The target antigen is unknown. Little can be read into the size of this beta chain, an off-target read in a library designed for alpha chains. The library protocol tagged each TCR cDNA with a unique molecular identifier. TCRdb itself ran the 5' RACE reads through MiXCR, one entry per CDR3 protein. The sample carries approximately 3,300 distinct CDR3 sequences, approximately 30% recorded once. The data belong to a study of spatial heterogeneity in lung cancer. The overall study: Detected sequences consistently included more beta-chain ones than alpha-chain ones. On average, each unique TCR and UMI combination appeared more than ten times in raw reads. The study, taken as a whole, reports: Among blood samples, ubiquitous expanded tumor TCRs appeared more at resection than at follow-up.

As to time point: sample taken at primary tumor resection. Unsorted whole RNA from tumor, nontumor lung or frozen PBMC underwent sequencing. The starting material was PBMCs, obtained at surgery. The origin of this receptor is a female donor with early-stage non-small cell lung cancer.

The CDR3 spells CSVVALAGNSYNEQFF. The CDR3 region has the DNA TGCAGCGTTGTTGCACTAGCGGGGAACTCCTACAATGAGCAGTTCTTC. J is TRBJ2-1 and V is TRBV29-1, with 10 positions matching TRBD2. The length of the CDR3 is 16 residues. V was clipped by 4 bases and J by 0 bases; unmatched bases: 6. Germline loops: CDR1 SQVTM, CDR2 ANQGSEA.